The clone carrying this T cell receptor beta chain was counted ten times or more. The source of the sample is a study of T cells in Graves' hyperthyroidism and ophthalmopathy. Amplification of TCR beta CDR3 regions was performed using RNA transcripts as template. The study used the HTBI primer set for a first-round RT-PCR of the TCR CDR3. TCRdb reanalysed the multiplex PCR reads using MiXCR and keeps one entry per CDR3 protein. Among about 420,000 distinct CDR3 sequences listed, around 15% were seen once. Germline CDR1 reads SGHVS; CDR2 reads FQNEAQ. Trimming left V 5 bases short and J 5 bases short, with 21 bases between. The CDR3 sequence is 16 residues long.

The chain recombines TRBV7-8 with TRBJ2-5; D is unclear. The specimen was blood. The clonotype was recovered from a woman under 30 with Graves' hyperthyroidism. This CDR3 is CASSLIELQVEETQYF. For the CDR3, the DNA is TGTGCCAGCAGCCTCATTGAACTTCAGGTGGAGGAGACCCAGTACTTC.